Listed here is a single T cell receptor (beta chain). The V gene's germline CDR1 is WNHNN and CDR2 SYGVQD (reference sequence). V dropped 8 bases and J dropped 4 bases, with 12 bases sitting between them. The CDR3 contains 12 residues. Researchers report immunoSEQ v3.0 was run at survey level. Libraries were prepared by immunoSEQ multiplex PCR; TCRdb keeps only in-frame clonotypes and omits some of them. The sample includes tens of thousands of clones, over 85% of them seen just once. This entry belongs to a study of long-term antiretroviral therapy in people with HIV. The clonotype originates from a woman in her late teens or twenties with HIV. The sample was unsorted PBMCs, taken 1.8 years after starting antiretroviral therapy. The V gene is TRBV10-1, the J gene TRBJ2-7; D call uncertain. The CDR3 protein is CASQLQSYEQYF. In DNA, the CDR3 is TGCGCCAGCCAATTACAGAGTTACGAGCAGTACTTC.